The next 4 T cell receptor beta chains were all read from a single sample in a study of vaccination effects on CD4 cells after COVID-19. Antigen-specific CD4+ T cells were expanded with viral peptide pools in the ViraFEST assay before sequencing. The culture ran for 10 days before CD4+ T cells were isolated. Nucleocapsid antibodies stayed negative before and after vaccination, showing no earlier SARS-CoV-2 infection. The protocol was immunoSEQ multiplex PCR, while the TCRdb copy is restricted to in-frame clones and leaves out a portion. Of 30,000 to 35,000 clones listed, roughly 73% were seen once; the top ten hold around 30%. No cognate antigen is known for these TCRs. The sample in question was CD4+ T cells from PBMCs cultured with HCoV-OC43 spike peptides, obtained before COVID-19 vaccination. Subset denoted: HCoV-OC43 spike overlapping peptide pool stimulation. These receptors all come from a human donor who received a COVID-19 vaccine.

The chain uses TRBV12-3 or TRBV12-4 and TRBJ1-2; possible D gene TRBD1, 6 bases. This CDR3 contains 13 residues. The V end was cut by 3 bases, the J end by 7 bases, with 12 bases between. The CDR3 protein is CASSLRQARGYTF. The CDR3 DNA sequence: TGTGCCAGCAGTTTGAGACAGGCGCGTGGCTACACCTTC.

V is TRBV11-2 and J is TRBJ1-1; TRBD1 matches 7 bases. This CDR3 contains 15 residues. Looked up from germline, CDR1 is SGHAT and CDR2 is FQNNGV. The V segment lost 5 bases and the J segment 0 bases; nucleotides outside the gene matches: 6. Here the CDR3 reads CASSVRGLMNTEAFF. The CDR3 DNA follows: TGTGCCAGCAGCGTAAGGGGGCTAATGAACACTGAAGCTTTCTTT.

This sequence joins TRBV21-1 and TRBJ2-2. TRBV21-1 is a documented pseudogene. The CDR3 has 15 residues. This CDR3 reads CASSSRDPRVGELFF. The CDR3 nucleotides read TGTGCCAGCAGCTCTCGGGACCCCCGGGTCGGGGAGCTGTTTTTT.

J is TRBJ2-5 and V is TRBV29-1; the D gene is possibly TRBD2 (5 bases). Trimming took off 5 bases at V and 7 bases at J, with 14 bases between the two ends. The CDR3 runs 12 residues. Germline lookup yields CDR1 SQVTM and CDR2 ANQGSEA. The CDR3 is CSVPGSFGTQYF. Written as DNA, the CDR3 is TGCAGCGTTCCGGGGTCCTTTGGGACCCAGTACTTC.